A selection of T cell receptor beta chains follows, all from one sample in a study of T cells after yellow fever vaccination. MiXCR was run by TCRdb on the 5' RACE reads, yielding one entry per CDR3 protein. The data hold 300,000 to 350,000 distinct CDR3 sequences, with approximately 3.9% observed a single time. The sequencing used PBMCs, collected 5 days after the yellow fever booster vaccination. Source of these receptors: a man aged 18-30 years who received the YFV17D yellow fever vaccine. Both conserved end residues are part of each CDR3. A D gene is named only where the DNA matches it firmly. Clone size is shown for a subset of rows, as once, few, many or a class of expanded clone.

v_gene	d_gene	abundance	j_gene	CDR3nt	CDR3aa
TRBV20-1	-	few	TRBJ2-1	TGCAGTGCGCGAGGCGGGTTCTACAATGAGCAGTTCTTC	CSARGGFYNEQFF
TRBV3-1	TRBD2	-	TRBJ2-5	TGTGCCAGCAGCCAAGGGTCGGGGGGGCTTGGAGAGACCCAGTACTTC	CASSQGSGGLGETQYF
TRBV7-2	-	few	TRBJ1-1	TGTGCCAGCAGCTTTAGACCGGGACCAAACACTGAAGCTTTCTTT	CASSFRPGPNTEAFF
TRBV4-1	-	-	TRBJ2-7	TGCGCCAGCAGCCAAGGGTTTGGGGGTATGCAGTACTTC	CASSQGFGGMQYF
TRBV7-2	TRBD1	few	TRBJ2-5	TGTGCCAGCAGCCTAGACAGGGGGCGCATCAAGGAGACCCAGTACTTC	CASSLDRGRIKETQYF
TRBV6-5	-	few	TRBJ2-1	TGTGCCAGCACTTCTGAGCAGTTCTTC	CASTSEQFF
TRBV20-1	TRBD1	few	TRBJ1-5	TGCAGTGCCAGACCCCGACAGGGGCGCAATCAGCCCCAGCATTTT	CSARPRQGRNQPQHF
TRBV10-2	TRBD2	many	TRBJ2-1	TGCGCCAGCAGGGAGGAGGCGGGGGACTACAATGAGCAGTTCTTC	CASREEAGDYNEQFF
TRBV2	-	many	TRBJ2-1	TGTGCCAGCAGTGATCCGATACAGGGTTCATACAATGAGCAGTTCTTC	CASSDPIQGSYNEQFF
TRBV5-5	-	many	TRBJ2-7	TGTGCCAGCAGCGCGGGGGACACCTACTACGAGCAGTACTTC	CASSAGDTYYEQYF
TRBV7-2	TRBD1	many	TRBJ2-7	TGTGCCAGCAGCAATAACAGGGACAGCTACGAGCAGTACTTC	CASSNNRDSYEQYF
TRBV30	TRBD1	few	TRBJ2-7	TGTGCCTGGAGTGGACGACAGGGTTGGGACGAGCAGTACTTC	CAWSGRQGWDEQYF
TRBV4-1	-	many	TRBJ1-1	TGCGCCAGCAGCCAAGAGTGGGGGCAGTTGCACACTGAAGCTTTCTTT	CASSQEWGQLHTEAFF
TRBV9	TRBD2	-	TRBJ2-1	TGTGCCAGCAGCGTAGGCTTTAGCGGGGGAGCGAATGAGCAGTTCTTC	CASSVGFSGGANEQFF
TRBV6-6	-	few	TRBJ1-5	TGTGCCAGCAGTTACGTCAGTTGGGGGGGAAATCAGCCCCAGCATTTT	CASSYVSWGGNQPQHF
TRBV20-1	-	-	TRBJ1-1	TGCAGTGCTCCCGAGGGCGGCATCACTGAAGCTTTCTTT	CSAPEGGITEAFF
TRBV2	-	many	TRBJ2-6	TGTGCCAGCAATTCTGGGGCCAACGTCCTGACTTTC	CASNSGANVLTF
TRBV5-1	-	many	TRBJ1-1	TGCGCCAGCAGCTCGGGAGAACAGGCCCTGAGCGCTGAAGCTTTCTTT	CASSSGEQALSAEAFF
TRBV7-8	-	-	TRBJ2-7	TGTGCCAGCAGCTTAGACCAGACGGCGACCTACGAGCAGTACTTC	CASSLDQTATYEQYF
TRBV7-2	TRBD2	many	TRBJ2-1	TGTGCCAGCAGCTATCGGACTAGCGGCAATGAGCAGTTCTTC	CASSYRTSGNEQFF
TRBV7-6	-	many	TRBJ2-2	TGTGCCAGCACTGCGTGGGACACCGGGGAGCTGTTTTTT	CASTAWDTGELFF
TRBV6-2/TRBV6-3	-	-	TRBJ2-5	TGTGCCAGCAGCCACCTAGCGCCCACCCAAGAGACCCAGTACTTC	CASSHLAPTQETQYF
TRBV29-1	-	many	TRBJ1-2	TGCAGCGTTGATCCCACTGGTACTAACTATGGCTACACCTTC	CSVDPTGTNYGYTF
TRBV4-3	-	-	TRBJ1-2	TGCGCCAGCAGCCAACAGGGAAGCAATGGCTACACCTTC	CASSQQGSNGYTF
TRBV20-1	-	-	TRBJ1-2	TGCAGTGCCTGGGAACCACTGGAGGGCTACACCTTC	CSAWEPLEGYTF
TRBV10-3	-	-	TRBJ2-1	TGTGCCATCACGGGGCAGGGGCGGGGGAATGAGCAGTTCTTC	CAITGQGRGNEQFF
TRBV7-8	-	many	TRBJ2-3	TGTGCCAGCAGCCCCCGTCGTGTGGGGCTGGGGACGCAGTATTTT	CASSPRRVGLGTQYF
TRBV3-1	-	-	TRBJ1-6	TGTGCCAGCAGCCAAGCGTCGAGCCGTTCACCCCTCCACTTT	CASSQASSRSPLHF
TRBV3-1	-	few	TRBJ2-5	TGTGCCAGCAGCCCACCACACGGAAGACAAGAGACCCAGTACTTC	CASSPPHGRQETQYF
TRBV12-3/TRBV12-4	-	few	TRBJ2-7	TGTGCCAGCAGTCCTAGCGTACCTATGCGGCAGTACTTC	CASSPSVPMRQYF
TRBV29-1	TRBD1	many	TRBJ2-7	TGCAGCGCTGCCGGGACAGCCTACGAGCAGTACTTC	CSAAGTAYEQYF
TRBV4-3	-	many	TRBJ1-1	TGCGCCAGCAGCCAAGATGACAGCAGGTACACTGAAGCTTTCTTT	CASSQDDSRYTEAFF
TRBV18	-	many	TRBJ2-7	TGTGCCAGCTCACCAACGGCAGCTTACGAGCAGTACTTC	CASSPTAAYEQYF
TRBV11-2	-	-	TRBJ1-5	TGTGCCAGCAGCTTTGCGGGGGATCAGCCCCAGCATTTT	CASSFAGDQPQHF